What follows are 7 T cell receptor beta chains derived from one specimen sequenced in a study of a mutant IDH1 vaccine in newly diagnosed glioma. Time point given: week 11, during vaccination. All doses held 300 ug of mutant IDH1 20-mer peptide, with topical imiquimod. Libraries were prepared by immunoSEQ multiplex PCR; TCRdb keeps only in-frame clonotypes and omits some of them. This table holds 20,000 to 25,000 clones, approximately 70% found once. Their antigens are not known. The sample here was peripheral blood mononuclear cells (PBMCs), taken from a glioma patient whose treatment included an IDH1 peptide vaccine. These receptor sequences come from a man between 18 and 29 years old with glioma. Some clones in this sample may be carry-over from other donors' samples.

The V call is TRBV30, the J call TRBJ2-7; D is ambiguous. The CDR3 totals 12 residues. Germline CDR1 is GTSNPN and CDR2 is SVGIG (reference sequence). V was clipped by 3 bases and J by 3 bases, with 9 bases between them. CDR3: CAWRSGGYEQYF. CDR3 nucleotide sequence: TGTGCCTGGAGGTCTGGCGGCTACGAGCAGTACTTC. The variable domain in full, with the rest retrieved from reference TRBV30 and TRBJ2-7, is SQTIHQWPATLVQPVGSPLSLECTVEGTSNPNLYWYRQAAGRGLQLLFYSVGIGQISSEVPQNLSASRPQDRQFILSSKKLLLSDSGFYLCAWRSGGYEQYFGPGTRLTVT.

The genes are TRBV7-9 and TRBJ2-5; D possibly uses TRBD1 or TRBD2 (6 bases each). This CDR3 spans 16 amino acids. The germline CDR1 and CDR2 sequences are SEHNR and FQNEAQ (reference sequence). V was shortened by 4 bases and J by 1 base, with 16 bases between the two germline ends. DNA for the CDR3: TGTGCCAGCAGCTACCGACAGGAGGGCTTCCAAGAGACCCAGTACTTC. Protein product: CASSYRQEGFQETQYF.

V is TRBV5-5 and J is TRBJ2-7, with D unclear. This CDR3 has 13 amino acids. V lost 0 bases, J lost 3 bases, and 7 bases lay in between. The V gene's germline CDR1 is SGHKS and CDR2 YYEKEE (reference sequence). The CDR3 reads CASSLGASYEQYF. The CDR3 bases are TGTGCCAGCAGCTTGGGGGCCAGCTACGAGCAGTACTTC.

This clone has a handful of counts. The V and J genes are TRBV19 and TRBJ1-5; 9 nucleotides agree with TRBD1. From germline, CDR1 is LNHDA and CDR2 SQIVND (reference sequence). The V segment lost 6 bases and the J segment 5 bases; nucleotides outside the gene matches: 8. The CDR3 consists of 15 residues. The CDR3 sequence is CASRADRGGDQPQHF. CDR3 coding DNA: TGTGCCAGTAGAGCCGACAGGGGGGGCGATCAGCCCCAGCATTTT. Using reference TRBV19 and TRBJ1-5 for the parts outside the CDR3, the full variable domain is DGGITQSPKYLFRKEGQNVTLSCEQNLNHDAMYWYRQDPGQGLRLIYYSQIVNDFQKGDIAEGYSVSREKKESFPLTVTSAQKNPTAFYLCASRADRGGDQPQHFGDGTRLSIL.

Written as DNA, the CDR3 is TGTGCCAGCAGCGCACCGTCGACAGGGAAGACACCCCTCCACTTT. Amino acid sequence: CASSAPSTGKTPLHF. This chain connects TRBV9 to TRBJ1-6; 7 nucleotides match TRBD1. Germline CDR1 reads SGDLS; CDR2 reads YYNGEE. The CDR3 is made up of 15 amino acids. Trimming at V came to 3 bases and at J to 11 bases, leaving 11 bases not matched to a gene. The entire variable domain, with the rest obtained from reference TRBV9 and TRBJ1-6, is as follows: DSGVTQTPKHLITATGQRVTLRCSPRSGDLSVYWYQQSLDQGLQFLIQYYNGEERAKGNILERFSAQQFPDLHSELNLSSLELGDSALYFCASSAPSTGKTPLHFGNGTRLTVT.

The CDR3 region is CASSLGGLLPTNYGYTF. CDR3 in DNA: TGTGCCAGCAGCTTGGGGGGCCTCCTCCCCACTAACTATGGCTACACCTTC. This chain connects TRBV5-4 to TRBJ1-2, with D perhaps matching TRBD1 (5 bases). CDR1 and CDR2 from the germline V gene are SGHNT and YYREEE (reference sequence). The V end was cut by 0 bases, the J end by 0 bases, with 15 bases between. This CDR3 region has 17 residues.

The gene calls are TRBV6-6 and TRBJ2-7; D may be TRBD1 (6 bases). Germline-derived CDR1 and CDR2 are MNHNY and SVGAGI (reference sequence). Trimming removed 6 bases at V and 3 bases at J, with 12 bases between. There are 13 residues in the CDR3. CDR3 DNA: TGTGCCAGCAGGACTGGGACATACTACGAGCAGTACTTC. It is translated as CASRTGTYYEQYF.